This T cell receptor (beta chain) was recovered during a study of cytomegalovirus exposure and HLA in healthy donors. Findings and caveats of the study: Through in vitro validation, a few CMV-associated chains were shown to be specific for CMV antigens.

Researchers ran the PCR with 60 Vbeta and 13 Jbeta primers. Method: immunoSEQ multiplex PCR; TCRdb's copy keeps in-frame clones and lacks some. This table holds over 100,000 clones, 75% to 85% found once. Trimming shortened V by 3 bases and J by 7 bases, and 15 bases separated the two germline ends. The CDR3 contains 14 residues. Per germline, CDR1 GTSNPN and CDR2 SVGIG (reference sequence). Points on this clone: The target antigen is unknown.

The chain carries TRBV30 and TRBJ1-4, with D tentatively TRBD1 (6 bases). The sample consisted of PBMCs. The origin of this receptor is a male donor in good health and CMV-seronegative. The CDR3 loop reads CAWSLNREVEKLFF. In DNA, the CDR3 is TGTGCCTGGAGCTTGAACAGGGAAGTTGAAAAACTGTTTTTT.